Below, one T cell receptor (beta chain) is given with its context. Its matching antigen is unknown. These data originate in a study of lymphopenia after photon versus proton radiotherapy. General study results and limits: Post-nadir TCR diversity decline inversely tracked overall survival among those who died. Only patients who died were analyzed for survival; proton advantage is unproven.

Sequencing used immunoSEQ multiplex PCR; TCRdb keeps in-frame clones, though not all of them. In the table there are about 12,000 clones, 88% of which are singletons. This CDR3 contains 15 residues. Germline CDR1 and CDR2: MNHEY and SVGAGI. The genes are TRBV6-5 and TRBJ2-5, with TRBD2 matching over 8 bases. The better agreement between TRBJ2-7 and the DNA end casts doubt on the J call. Sequenced material: peripheral blood, taken from a patient treated with photon-based radiotherapy. The clonotype originates from a man aged 55 to 70 with pancreatic cancer. CDR3 DNA sequence: TGTGCCAGCAGCTTCCCCCGGGGGGGCTCCTACGAGCAGTACTTC. Encoded protein: CASSFPRGGSYEQYF.